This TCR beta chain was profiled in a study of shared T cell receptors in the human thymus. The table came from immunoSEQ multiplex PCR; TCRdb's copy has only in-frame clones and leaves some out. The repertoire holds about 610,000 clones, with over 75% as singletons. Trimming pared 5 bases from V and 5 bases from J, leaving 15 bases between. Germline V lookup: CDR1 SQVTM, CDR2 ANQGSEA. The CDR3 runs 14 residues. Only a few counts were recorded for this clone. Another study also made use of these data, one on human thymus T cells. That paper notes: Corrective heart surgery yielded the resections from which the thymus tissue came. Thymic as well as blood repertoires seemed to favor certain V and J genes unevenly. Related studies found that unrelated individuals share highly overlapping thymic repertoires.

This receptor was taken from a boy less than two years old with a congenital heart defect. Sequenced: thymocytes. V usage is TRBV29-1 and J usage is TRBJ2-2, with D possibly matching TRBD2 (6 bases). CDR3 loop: CSVPWPGGTGELFF. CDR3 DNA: TGCAGCGTTCCCTGGCCCGGAGGGACCGGGGAGCTGTTTTTT.